These 22 T cell receptor beta chains came from one sample sequenced in a study of blood T cell repertoires in COVID-19. Profiling relied on immunoSEQ multiplex PCR, and the TCRdb table lists in-frame clones only, not all of them. The profile shows some 300,000 clones, 88% of them singletons. The material sequenced was peripheral blood. These receptors were collected from a woman in her twenties or thirties who had recovered from COVID-19.

This chain links TRBV28 with TRBJ1-5; tentatively, D is TRBD1 (5 bases). Trimming stripped 2 bases from V and 4 bases from J, with 21 bases between. This CDR3 has 18 amino acids. CDR1 is MDHEN, CDR2 SYDVKM, per germline. In DNA, the CDR3 is TGTGCCAGCAGTTTAGAGCCGGACACACGACGTAGAAATCAGCCCCAGCATTTT. It yields the protein CASSLEPDTRRRNQPQHF. Looking up the rest from reference TRBV28 and TRBJ1-5 gives the full variable domain: DVKVTQSSRYLVKRTGEKVFLECVQDMDHENMFWYRQDPGLGLRLIYFSYDVKMKEKGDIPEGYSVSREKKERFSLILESASTNQTSMYLCASSLEPDTRRRNQPQHFGDGTRLSIL.

V is TRBV30 and J is TRBJ1-2, with TRBD1 matching 7 bases. From germline, CDR1 is GTSNPN and CDR2 SVGIG (reference sequence). This CDR3 spans 14 amino acids. Trimming took 0 bases from V and 2 from J; bases not matched to a gene: 3. CDR3 sequence: CAWSVGTVNYGYTF. The CDR3, as DNA: TGTGCCTGGAGTGTGGGGACAGTCAACTATGGCTACACCTTC.

V and J are TRBV28 and TRBJ1-5; unclear D gene. The CDR3 consists of 14 residues. CDR1 and CDR2 from the germline V gene are MDHEN and SYDVKM. The germline V and J ends were trimmed by 5 bases and 5 bases, with 13 bases remaining between them. The CDR3 loop reads CASSQSGIYQPQHF. For the CDR3, the DNA is TGTGCCAGCAGTCAAAGCGGGATTTATCAGCCCCAGCATTTT.

This clone was seen just once. The chain is built from TRBV2 and TRBJ2-7, with D possibly matching TRBD2 (6 bases). Germline lookup yields CDR1 SNHLY and CDR2 FYNNEI. Trimming shortened V by 5 bases and J by 3 bases, and 14 bases separated the two germline ends. The CDR3 is 14 amino acids. The CDR3 loop is CASSKDGSFYEQYF. The DNA for the CDR3 is TGTGCCAGCAGTAAGGACGGGAGTTTCTACGAGCAGTACTTC.

V and J are TRBV20-1 and TRBJ1-1, with D uncertain. The V gene lost 6 bases and the J gene lost 6 bases, with 11 bases spanning the gap. The germline CDR1 and CDR2 sequences are DFQATT and SNEGSKA (reference sequence). CDR3 length equals 11 residues. In DNA, the CDR3 is TGCAGTGCCCTACCTGTATCTGAAGCTTTCTTT. Translated: CSALPVSEAFF.

This rearrangement joins TRBV11-2 to TRBJ1-2; D is unclear. Looked up from germline, CDR1 is SGHAT and CDR2 is FQNNGV. This CDR3 comprises 11 residues. V was clipped by 5 bases and J by 5 bases, with 6 bases between them. In DNA form, the CDR3 reads TGTGCCAGCAGCCTGCGGTATGGCTACACCTTC. This gives the protein CASSLRYGYTF.

This chain links TRBV28 with TRBJ1-1; tentative D call: TRBD1 (5 bases). The CDR3 runs 14 residues. Germline assignment: CDR1 MDHEN and CDR2 SYDVKM. V was pared by 3 bases and J by 6 bases, with 14 bases between. The CDR3 region is CASSFSGGAPEAFF. CDR3 nucleotides: TGTGCCAGCAGTTTTAGTGGAGGGGCCCCTGAAGCTTTCTTT.

The chain carries TRBV4-1 and TRBJ1-2, with D unresolved. The CDR3 is 15 amino acids. V lost 0 bases and J lost 0, with 8 bases in between. The germline gives CDR1 MGHRA, CDR2 YSYEKL. CDR3 loop: CASSQEVSANYGYTF. CDR3 sequence (DNA): TGCGCCAGCAGCCAAGAGGTCTCAGCTAACTATGGCTACACCTTC.

The chain recombines TRBV3-1 (or the pseudogene TRBV3-2) with TRBJ1-2; a weak D match, TRBD1 (6 bases). The CDR3 covers 14 residues. Trimming shortened V by 2 bases and J by 8 bases, and 15 bases separated the two germline ends. CDR1 and CDR2 from the germline V gene are LGHDT and YNNKEL (reference sequence). The DNA of the CDR3 is TGTGCCAGCAGCCAAATTACCAGGGGCCAAGGCTACACCTTC. Protein product: CASSQITRGQGYTF.

This chain uses TRBV6-5 with TRBJ1-5; a possible D gene is TRBD1 (6 bases). Trimming shortened V by 2 bases and J by 7 bases, and 9 bases separated the two germline ends. CDR3 length: 13 residues. Germline values: CDR1 MNHEY, CDR2 SVGAGI. This CDR3 is CASSYEQGQPQHF. Here the CDR3 DNA reads TGTGCCAGCAGTTACGAACAGGGACAGCCCCAGCATTTT.

This clone was seen once. This rearrangement joins TRBV10-3 to TRBJ1-2; D not certain. V was cut by 3 bases and J by 3 bases, with 8 bases left in between. This CDR3 has 13 residues. CDR1 and CDR2 from the germline V gene are ENHRY and SYGVKD. CDR3 loop: CAISERGDYGYTF. CDR3 DNA: TGTGCCATCAGTGAAAGAGGAGACTATGGCTACACCTTC.

The chain carries TRBV4-1 and TRBJ1-5, with D maybe TRBD1 (6 bases). This CDR3 is built from 15 residues. CDR1 MGHRA and CDR2 YSYEKL come from the germline V gene. V lost 3 bases and J lost 4, with 13 bases in between. The CDR3 loop is CASSHFGRGNQPQHF. The CDR3 bases are TGCGCCAGCAGCCATTTTGGCAGGGGAAATCAGCCCCAGCATTTT.

This chain uses TRBV5-4 with TRBJ1-3; no clear D gene. This CDR3 is 18 amino acids long. Germline assignment: CDR1 SGHNT and CDR2 YYREEE (reference sequence). The V and J ends lost 0 bases and 1 base respectively, with 17 bases between them. The CDR3 DNA reads as TGTGCCAGCAGCTTGGCCGGGTTGGGGAGAAGATCTGGAAACACCATATATTTT. As protein: CASSLAGLGRRSGNTIYF.

A single count supports this clone. This chain links TRBV2 with TRBJ1-6; D unresolved. The V and J ends lost 2 bases and 7 bases respectively, with 9 bases between them. CDR1 and CDR2 from the germline V gene are SNHLY and FYNNEI. The CDR3 length is 14 residues. This chain's CDR3 is CASSEYGPNSPLHF. CDR3 DNA sequence: TGTGCCAGCAGTGAATATGGCCCGAATTCACCCCTCCACTTT.

This chain links TRBV28 with TRBJ2-7; a possible D gene is TRBD1 (6 bases). The CDR3 length is 15 residues. Between the trimmed V and J ends, which lost 6 bases and 2 bases, there was a span of 17 bases. From germline, CDR1 is MDHEN and CDR2 SYDVKM. DNA for the CDR3: TGTGCCAGCAGGACCACAGGGCCCCGAACCTACGAGCAGTACTTC. It encodes CASRTTGPRTYEQYF.

The gene calls are TRBV5-1 and TRBJ2-1; the match to TRBD2 covers 9 bases. The J segment lost 5 bases and the V segment lost 5 bases, leaving 11 bases of the junction unmatched. The CDR3 length is 16 residues. CDR1 and CDR2 (germline): SGHRS, YFSETQ. This CDR3 is CASSLRGSGGNNEQFF. CDR3 DNA: TGCGCCAGCAGTTTAAGGGGTAGCGGGGGCAACAATGAGCAGTTCTTC.

The chain has TRBV30 and TRBJ1-6; D not certain. V lost 7 bases and J lost 7, with 8 bases in between. Germline lookup yields CDR1 GTSNPN and CDR2 SVGIG (reference sequence). This CDR3 spans 11 amino acids. As DNA, the CDR3 is TGTGCCTCTAAGAAAAATTCACCCCTCCACTTT. Translation: CASKKNSPLHF.

The V and J genes are TRBV28 and TRBJ2-1; D call uncertain. Germline CDR1 is MDHEN and CDR2 is SYDVKM. Trimming removed 2 bases at V and 7 bases at J, with 6 bases between. There are 12 residues in the CDR3. CDR3 sequence reads: CASSLDSNEQFF. Here the CDR3 DNA reads TGTGCCAGCAGTTTAGACTCGAATGAGCAGTTCTTC.

V usage is TRBV4-2 and J usage is TRBJ1-1, with D possibly being TRBD1 (5 bases). Trimming shortened V by 1 base and J by 5 bases, and 14 bases separated the two germline ends. CDR3 length: 15 amino acids. Germline V gene lookup returns CDR1 LGHNA and CDR2 YNFKEQ. The CDR3 here is CASSQGVAGWTEAFF. DNA of the CDR3: TGTGCCAGCAGCCAAGGGGTGGCAGGGTGGACTGAAGCTTTCTTT.

The rearrangement uses TRBV28 and TRBJ1-5; TRBD1 matches at 8 bases. The CDR3 is made up of 15 amino acids. The germline gives CDR1 MDHEN, CDR2 SYDVKM. V lost 11 bases, J lost 7 bases, and 16 bases stayed unmatched. The CDR3: CASVRRTGIGQPQHF. The CDR3 region has the DNA TGTGCCTCTGTGAGAAGGACAGGGATTGGGCAGCCCCAGCATTTT.

The gene calls are TRBV7-2 and TRBJ2-1, with 8 bases identical to TRBD2. The ends lost 2 bases at V and 7 bases at J; junction bases unmatched: 7. The germline V gene has CDR1 SGHTA and CDR2 FQGNSA. This CDR3 is 15 amino acids long. The CDR3 DNA reads TGTGCCAGCAGCTTATTTGCGGGGGGCCCTAATGAGCAGTTCTTC. It specifies CASSLFAGGPNEQFF.

The chain carries TRBV28 and TRBJ1-1; D perhaps matches TRBD1 (6 bases). The CDR3 is made up of 12 amino acids. From germline, CDR1 is MDHEN and CDR2 SYDVKM. V was shortened by 11 bases and J by 3 bases, with 13 bases between the two germline ends. Here the CDR3 reads CAGGGAHTEAFF. The CDR3 DNA reads TGTGCCGGCGGGGGCGCGCACACTGAAGCTTTCTTT.